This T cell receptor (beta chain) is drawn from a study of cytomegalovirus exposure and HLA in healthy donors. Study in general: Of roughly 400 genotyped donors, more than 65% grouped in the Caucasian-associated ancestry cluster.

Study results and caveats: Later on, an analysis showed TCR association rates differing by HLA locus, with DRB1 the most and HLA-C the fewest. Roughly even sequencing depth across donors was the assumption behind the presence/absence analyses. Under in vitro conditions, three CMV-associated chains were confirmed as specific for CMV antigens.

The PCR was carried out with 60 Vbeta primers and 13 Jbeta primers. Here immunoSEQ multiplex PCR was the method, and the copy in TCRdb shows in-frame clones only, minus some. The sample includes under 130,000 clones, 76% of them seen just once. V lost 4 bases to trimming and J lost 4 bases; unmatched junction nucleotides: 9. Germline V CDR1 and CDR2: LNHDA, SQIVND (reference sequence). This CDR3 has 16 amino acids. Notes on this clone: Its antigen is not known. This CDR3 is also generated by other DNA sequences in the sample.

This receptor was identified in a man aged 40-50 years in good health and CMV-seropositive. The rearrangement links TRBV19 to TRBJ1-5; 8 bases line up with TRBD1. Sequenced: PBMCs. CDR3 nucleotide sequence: TGTGCCAGTAGTACACGAAGACAGGGGCTAAATCAGCCCCAGCATTTT. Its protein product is CASSTRRQGLNQPQHF.